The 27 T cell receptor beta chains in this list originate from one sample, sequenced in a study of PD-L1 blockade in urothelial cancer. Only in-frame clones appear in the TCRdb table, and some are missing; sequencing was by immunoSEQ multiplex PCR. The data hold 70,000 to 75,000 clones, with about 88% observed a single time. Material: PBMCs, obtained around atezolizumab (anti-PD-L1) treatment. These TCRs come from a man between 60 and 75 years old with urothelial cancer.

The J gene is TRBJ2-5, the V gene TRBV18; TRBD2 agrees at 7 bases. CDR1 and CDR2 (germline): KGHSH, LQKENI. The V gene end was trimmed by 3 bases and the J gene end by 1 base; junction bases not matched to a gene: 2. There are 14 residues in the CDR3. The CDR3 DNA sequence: TGTGCCAGCTCACCGGGAGGGGTCCAAGAGACCCAGTACTTC. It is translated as CASSPGGVQETQYF.

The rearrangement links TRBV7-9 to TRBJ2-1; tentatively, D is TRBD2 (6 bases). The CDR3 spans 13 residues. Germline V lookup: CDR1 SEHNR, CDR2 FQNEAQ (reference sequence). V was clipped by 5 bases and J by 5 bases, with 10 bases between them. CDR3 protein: CASSGGSHNEQFF. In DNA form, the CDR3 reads TGTGCCAGCAGCGGAGGGTCTCACAATGAGCAGTTCTTC.

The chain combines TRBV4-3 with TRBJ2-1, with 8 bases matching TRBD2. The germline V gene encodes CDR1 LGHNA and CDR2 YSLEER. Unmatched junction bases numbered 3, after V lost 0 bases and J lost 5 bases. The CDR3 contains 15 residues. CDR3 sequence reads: CASSQDRTSHNEQFF. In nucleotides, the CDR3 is TGCGCCAGCAGCCAAGATCGGACTAGCCACAATGAGCAGTTCTTC.

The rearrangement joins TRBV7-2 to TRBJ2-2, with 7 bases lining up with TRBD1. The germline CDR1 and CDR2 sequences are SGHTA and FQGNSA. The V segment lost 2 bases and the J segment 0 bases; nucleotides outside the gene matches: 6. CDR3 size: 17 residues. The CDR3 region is CASSLYHGTANTGELFF. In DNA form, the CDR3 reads TGTGCCAGCAGCTTATATCACGGGACAGCGAACACCGGGGAGCTGTTTTTT.

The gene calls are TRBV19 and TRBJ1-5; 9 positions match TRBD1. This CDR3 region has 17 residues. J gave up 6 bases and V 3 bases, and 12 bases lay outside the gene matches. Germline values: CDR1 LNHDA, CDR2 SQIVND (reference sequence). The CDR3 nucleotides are TGTGCCAGTAGTATCGCTTTCGGGACAGGGATCCCTCAGCCCCAGCATTTT. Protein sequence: CASSIAFGTGIPQPQHF.

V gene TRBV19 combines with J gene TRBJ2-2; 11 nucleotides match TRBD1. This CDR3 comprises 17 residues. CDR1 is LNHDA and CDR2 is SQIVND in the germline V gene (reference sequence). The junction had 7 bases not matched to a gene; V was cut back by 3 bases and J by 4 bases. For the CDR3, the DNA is TGTGCCAGTAGTATCGATGGACAGGGGGCGCGCACCGGGGAGCTGTTTTTT. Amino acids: CASSIDGQGARTGELFF.

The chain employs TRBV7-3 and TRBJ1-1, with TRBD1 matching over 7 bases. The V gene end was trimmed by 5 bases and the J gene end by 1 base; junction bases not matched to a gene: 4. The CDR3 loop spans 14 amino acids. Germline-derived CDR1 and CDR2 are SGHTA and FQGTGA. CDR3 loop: CASSPGQSNTEAFF. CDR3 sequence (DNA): TGTGCCAGCAGCCCGGGACAGTCGAACACTGAAGCTTTCTTT.

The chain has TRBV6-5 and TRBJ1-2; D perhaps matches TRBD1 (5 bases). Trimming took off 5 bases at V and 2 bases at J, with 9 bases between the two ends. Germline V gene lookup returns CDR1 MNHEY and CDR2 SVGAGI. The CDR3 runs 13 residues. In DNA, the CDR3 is TGTGCCAGCAGTACGACAGTCAACTATGGCTACACCTTC. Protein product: CASSTTVNYGYTF.

CDR3 nucleotide sequence: TGTGCCAGCAGCCCGCAGACTAGCACCCGTGAGACCCAGTACTTC. Translated: CASSPQTSTRETQYF. The V gene is TRBV5-6, the J gene TRBJ2-5; 7 bases are shared with TRBD2. The CDR3 runs to 15 residues. With 4 bases clipped from V and 5 bases from J, the junction kept 11 bases outside the gene matches. The germline CDR1 and CDR2 sequences are SGHDT and YYEEEE.

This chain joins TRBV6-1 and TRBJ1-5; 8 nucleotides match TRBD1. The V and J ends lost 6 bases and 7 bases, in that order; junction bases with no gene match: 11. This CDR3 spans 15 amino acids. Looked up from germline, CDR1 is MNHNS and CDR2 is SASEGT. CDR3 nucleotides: TGTGCCAGCAGCCCGGACAGGGTTGGGCGCCAGCCCCAGCATTTT. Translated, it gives CASSPDRVGRQPQHF.

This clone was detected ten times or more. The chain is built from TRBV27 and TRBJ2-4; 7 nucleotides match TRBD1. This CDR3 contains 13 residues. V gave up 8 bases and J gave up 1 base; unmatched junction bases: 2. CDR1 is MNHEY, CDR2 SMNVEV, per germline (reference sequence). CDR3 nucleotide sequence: TGTGCCAGCGGGACAGCGGCCAAAAACATTCAGTACTTC. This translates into CASGTAAKNIQYF.

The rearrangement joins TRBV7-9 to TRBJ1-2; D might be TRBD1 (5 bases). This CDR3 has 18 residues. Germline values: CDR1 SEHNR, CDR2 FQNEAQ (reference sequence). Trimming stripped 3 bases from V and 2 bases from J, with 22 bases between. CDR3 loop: CASSFPQGVSSLNYGYTF. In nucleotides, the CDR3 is TGTGCCAGCAGCTTCCCTCAAGGGGTATCGTCCCTAAACTATGGCTACACCTTC.

The CDR3: CASRRQGTGELFF. The CDR3 DNA reads TGTGCCAGCAGAAGACAGGGGACCGGGGAGCTGTTTTTT. The V gene is TRBV2, the J gene TRBJ2-2; 8 bases agree with TRBD1. The CDR3 spans 13 residues. The V and J ends lost 6 bases and 5 bases, in that order; junction bases with no gene match: 2. Germline V gene lookup returns CDR1 SNHLY and CDR2 FYNNEI. Full variable domain (missing parts from reference TRBV2 and TRBJ2-2): EPEVTQTPSHQVTQMGQEVILRCVPISNHLYFYWYRQILGQKVEFLVSFYNNEISEKSEIFDDQFSVERPDGSNFTLKIRSTKLEDSAMYFCASRRQGTGELFFGEGSRLTVL.

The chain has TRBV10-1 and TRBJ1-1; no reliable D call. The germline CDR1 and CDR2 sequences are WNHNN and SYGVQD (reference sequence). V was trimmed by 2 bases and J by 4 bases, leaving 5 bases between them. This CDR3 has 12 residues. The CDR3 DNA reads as TGCGCCAGCAGTGAGCCGGGCACTGAAGCTTTCTTT. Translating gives CASSEPGTEAFF.

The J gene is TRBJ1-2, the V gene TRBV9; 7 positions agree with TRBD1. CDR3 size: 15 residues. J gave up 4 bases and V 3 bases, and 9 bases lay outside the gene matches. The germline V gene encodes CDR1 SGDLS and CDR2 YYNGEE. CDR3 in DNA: TGTGCCAGCAGCGCGGAGCTGGCAGGGGGCTATGGCTACACCTTC. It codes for CASSAELAGGYGYTF.

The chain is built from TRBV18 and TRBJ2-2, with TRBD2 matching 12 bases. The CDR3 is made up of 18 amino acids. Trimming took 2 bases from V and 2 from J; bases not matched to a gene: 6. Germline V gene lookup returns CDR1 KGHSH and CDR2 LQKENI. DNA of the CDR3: TGTGCCAGCTCACCAACTAAAGGACTAGCGGGAAACACCGGGGAGCTGTTTTTT. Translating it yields CASSPTKGLAGNTGELFF.

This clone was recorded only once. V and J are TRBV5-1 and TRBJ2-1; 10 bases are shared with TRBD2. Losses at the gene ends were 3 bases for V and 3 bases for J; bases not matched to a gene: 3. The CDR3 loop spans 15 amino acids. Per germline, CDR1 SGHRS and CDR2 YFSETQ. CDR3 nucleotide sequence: TGCGCCAGCAGCTGGTTAGCGGGGGGCTACAATGAGCAGTTCTTC. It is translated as CASSWLAGGYNEQFF. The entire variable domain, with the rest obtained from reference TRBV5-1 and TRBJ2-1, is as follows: KAGVTQTPRYLIKTRGQQVTLSCSPISGHRSVSWYQQTPGQGLQFLFEYFSETQRNKGNFPGRFSGRQFSNSRSEMNVSTLELGDSALYLCASSWLAGGYNEQFFGPGTRLTVL.

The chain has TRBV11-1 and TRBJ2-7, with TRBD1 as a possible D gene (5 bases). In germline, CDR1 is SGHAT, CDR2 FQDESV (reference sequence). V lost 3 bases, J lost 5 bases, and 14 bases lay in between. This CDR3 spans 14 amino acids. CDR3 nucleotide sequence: TGTGCCAGCAGCTTGGCGCAGGGAATCCACGAGCAGTACTTC. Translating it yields CASSLAQGIHEQYF.

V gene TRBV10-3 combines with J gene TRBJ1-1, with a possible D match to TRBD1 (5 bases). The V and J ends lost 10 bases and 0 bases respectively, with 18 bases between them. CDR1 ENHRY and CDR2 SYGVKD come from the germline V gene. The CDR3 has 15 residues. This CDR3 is CATWDLTRMNTEAFF. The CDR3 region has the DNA TGTGCCACTTGGGACTTGACCCGGATGAACACTGAAGCTTTCTTT.

In DNA, the CDR3 is TGCGCCAGCACCCTATCGCCCGGGGGCCAAGAGACCCAGTACTTC. Residues: CASTLSPGGQETQYF. The chain uses TRBV5-1 and TRBJ2-5, with D tentatively TRBD2 (6 bases). There are 15 residues in the CDR3. V gave up 6 bases and J gave up 1 base, with 16 bases separating them. Germline CDR1 SGHRS, CDR2 YFSETQ. The entire variable domain, with the rest obtained from reference TRBV5-1 and TRBJ2-5, is as follows: KAGVTQTPRYLIKTRGQQVTLSCSPISGHRSVSWYQQTPGQGLQFLFEYFSETQRNKGNFPGRFSGRQFSNSRSEMNVSTLELGDSALYLCASTLSPGGQETQYFGPGTRLLVL.

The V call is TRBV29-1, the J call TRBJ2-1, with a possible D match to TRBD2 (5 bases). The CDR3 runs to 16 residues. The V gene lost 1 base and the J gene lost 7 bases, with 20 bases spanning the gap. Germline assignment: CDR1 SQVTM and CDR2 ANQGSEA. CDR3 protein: CSVEARRTAIPNEQFF. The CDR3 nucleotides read TGCAGCGTTGAAGCCCGGAGGACCGCAATCCCAAATGAGCAGTTCTTC.

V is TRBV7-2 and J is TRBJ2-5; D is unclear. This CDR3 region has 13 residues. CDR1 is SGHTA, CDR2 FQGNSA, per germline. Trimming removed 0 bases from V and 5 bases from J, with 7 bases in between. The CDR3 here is CASSLALRETQYF. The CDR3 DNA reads TGTGCCAGCAGCTTAGCCCTGCGGGAGACCCAGTACTTC. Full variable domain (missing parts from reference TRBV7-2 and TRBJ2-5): GAGVSQSPSNKVTEKGKDVELRCDPISGHTALYWYRQSLGQGLEFLIYFQGNSAPDKSGLPSDRFSAERTGGSVSTLTIQRTQQEDSAVYLCASSLALRETQYFGPGTRLLVL.

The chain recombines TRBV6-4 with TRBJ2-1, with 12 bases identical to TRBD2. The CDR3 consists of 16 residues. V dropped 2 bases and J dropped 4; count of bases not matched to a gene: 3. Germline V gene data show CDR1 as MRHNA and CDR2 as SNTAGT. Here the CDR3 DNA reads TGTGCCAGCAGTGACGGTCTAGCGGGGGGGTACAATGAGCAGTTCTTC. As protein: CASSDGLAGGYNEQFF.

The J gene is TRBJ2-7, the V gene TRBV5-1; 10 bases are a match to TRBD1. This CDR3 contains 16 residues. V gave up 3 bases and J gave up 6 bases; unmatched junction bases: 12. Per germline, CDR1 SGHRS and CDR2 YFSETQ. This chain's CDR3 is CASSYVGTGARLEQYF. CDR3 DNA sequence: TGCGCCAGCAGCTACGTGGGGACAGGGGCACGTCTCGAGCAGTACTTC.

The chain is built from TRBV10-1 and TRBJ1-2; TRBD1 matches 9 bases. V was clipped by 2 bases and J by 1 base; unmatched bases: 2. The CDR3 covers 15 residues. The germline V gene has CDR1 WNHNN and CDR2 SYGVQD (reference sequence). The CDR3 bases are TGCGCCAGCAGTGAGAGACAGGGGGATAACTATGGCTACACCTTC. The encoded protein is CASSERQGDNYGYTF.

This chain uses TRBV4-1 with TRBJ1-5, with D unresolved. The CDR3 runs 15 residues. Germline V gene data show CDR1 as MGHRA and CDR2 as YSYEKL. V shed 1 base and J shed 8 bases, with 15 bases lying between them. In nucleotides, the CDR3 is TGCGCCAGCAGCCAAGTAACAGAGACACCAGAGCCCCAGCATTTT. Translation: CASSQVTETPEPQHF.

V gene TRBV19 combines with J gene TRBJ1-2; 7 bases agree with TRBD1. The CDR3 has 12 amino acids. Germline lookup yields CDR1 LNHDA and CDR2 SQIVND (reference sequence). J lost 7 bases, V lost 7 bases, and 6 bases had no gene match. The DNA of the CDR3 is TGTGCCAGTATAGGGACAGTCTCTGGCTACACCTTC. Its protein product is CASIGTVSGYTF.